This entry lists 4 T cell receptor beta chains sequenced from one sample in a study of T cells after yellow fever vaccination. MiXCR was run by TCRdb on the 5' RACE reads, yielding one entry per CDR3 protein. This table has some 560,000 distinct CDR3 sequences, roughly 21% appearing once. The source material was PBMCs, sampled 15 days after the yellow fever booster vaccination. These receptors were obtained from a man between 25 and 39 years old who received the YFV17D yellow fever vaccine.

This clonotype was observed a few times. This sequence joins TRBV9 and TRBJ2-7; 12 bases agree with TRBD2. The CDR3 sequence is 15 residues long. Looked up from germline, CDR1 is SGDLS and CDR2 is YYNGEE. V was pared by 3 bases and J by 4 bases, with 5 bases of the junction left unmatched. CDR3 loop: CASSATLAGGYEQYF. CDR3 DNA: TGTGCCAGCAGCGCCACCCTAGCGGGAGGGTACGAGCAGTACTTC.

J is TRBJ1-1 and V is TRBV27; D might be TRBD1 (6 bases). Germline V lookup: CDR1 MNHEY, CDR2 SMNVEV (reference sequence). V lost 3 bases and J lost 5, with 19 bases in between. This CDR3 has 16 residues. The CDR3 coding sequence is TGTGCCAGCAGTTTCCACTACCTTGACACAGGGACTGAAGCTTTCTTT. Translation: CASSFHYLDTGTEAFF.

The chain carries TRBV20-1 and TRBJ2-3; 11 nucleotides match TRBD2. Germline CDR1 and CDR2: DFQATT and SNEGSKA (reference sequence). The length of the CDR3 is 13 residues. With 4 bases clipped from V and 7 bases from J, the junction kept 4 bases outside the gene matches. The CDR3 DNA sequence: TGCAGTGCTACGACTAGCGGGACATATACGCAGTATTTT. The encoded protein is CSATTSGTYTQYF.

This clonotype was picked up a small number of times. The chain carries TRBV2 and TRBJ2-1; no firm D call. Deletions cut 1 base from V and 10 bases from J, with 5 bases between. The CDR3 has 11 amino acids. Germline CDR1 SNHLY, CDR2 FYNNEI. CDR3 sequence reads: CASSEDGEQFF. Written as DNA, the CDR3 is TGTGCCAGCAGTGAAGACGGGGAGCAGTTCTTC.